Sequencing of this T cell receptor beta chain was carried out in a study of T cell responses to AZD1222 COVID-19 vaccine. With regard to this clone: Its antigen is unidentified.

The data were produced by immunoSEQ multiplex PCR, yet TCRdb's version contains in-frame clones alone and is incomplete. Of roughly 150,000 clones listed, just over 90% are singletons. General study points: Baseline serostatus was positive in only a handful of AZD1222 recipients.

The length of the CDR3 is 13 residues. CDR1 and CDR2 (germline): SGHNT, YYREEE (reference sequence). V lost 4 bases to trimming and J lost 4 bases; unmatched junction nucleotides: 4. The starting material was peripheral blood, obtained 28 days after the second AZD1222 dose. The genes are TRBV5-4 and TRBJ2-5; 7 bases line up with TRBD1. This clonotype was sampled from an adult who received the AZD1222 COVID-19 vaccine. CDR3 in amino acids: CASSPYRGETQYF. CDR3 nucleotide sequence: TGTGCCAGCAGCCCATACAGGGGAGAGACCCAGTACTTC.